One sample yielded the 26 T cell receptor beta chains listed below, sequenced in a study of blood T cell repertoires in COVID-19. Profiled with immunoSEQ multiplex PCR; TCRdb holds only in-frame clones, not every one. The profile shows around 300,000 clones, roughly 85% of them singletons. Specimen: peripheral blood. These receptors came from a woman between 25 and 40 years old with active or convalescent COVID-19.

V and J are TRBV5-6 and TRBJ2-7; TRBD2 matches 8 bases. Germline assignment: CDR1 SGHDT and CDR2 YYEEEE. The CDR3 covers 15 residues. Trimming cost V 2 bases and J 5 bases; bases outside gene matches: 9. The CDR3 region has the DNA TGTGCCAGCAGCTTAAACGGGGGGGCCTATCACGAGCAGTACTTC. Protein sequence: CASSLNGGAYHEQYF.

The chain combines TRBV7-2 with TRBJ1-1; D is possibly TRBD1 (6 bases). Germline V gives CDR1 SGHTA, CDR2 FQGNSA. This CDR3 contains 13 residues. Trimming stripped 6 bases from V and 4 bases from J, with 12 bases between. The CDR3 spells CASSGQGSTEAFF. The CDR3 nucleotides read TGTGCCAGCAGTGGGCAGGGGAGCACTGAAGCTTTCTTT.

With regard to this clone: This sample also contains other DNA sequences that code for the same CDR3. The rearrangement uses TRBV30 and TRBJ1-1; tentative D call: TRBD1 (5 bases). The CDR3 sequence is 13 residues long. The V gene's germline CDR1 is GTSNPN and CDR2 SVGIG (reference sequence). The V and J ends lost 0 bases and 4 bases respectively, with 9 bases between them. CDR3 residues: CAWSVWGGTEAFF. The DNA of the CDR3 is TGTGCCTGGAGTGTATGGGGGGGCACTGAAGCTTTCTTT.

The chain joins TRBV4-3 to TRBJ1-4; D not certain. V lost 0 bases and J lost 4, with 9 bases in between. This CDR3 contains 15 residues. Germline V lookup: CDR1 LGHNA, CDR2 YSLEER. The CDR3 DNA reads TGCGCCAGCAGCCAAGATTCGCGATATAATGAAAAACTGTTTTTT. It codes for CASSQDSRYNEKLFF.

V is TRBV10-3 and J is TRBJ2-7; tentatively, D is TRBD2 (6 bases). The V gene's germline CDR1 is ENHRY and CDR2 SYGVKD. V shed 8 bases and J shed 5 bases, with 16 bases lying between them. This CDR3 contains 13 residues. In DNA form, the CDR3 reads TGTGCCATCGGGCTTACGGGAGCGGACGAGCAGTACTTC. This codes for CAIGLTGADEQYF.

Comments on this clone: The sample carries other DNA sequences with the same CDR3. The chain joins TRBV2 to TRBJ1-2; 7 bases line up with TRBD1. Germline V gene lookup returns CDR1 SNHLY and CDR2 FYNNEI. Germline trimming cut 7 bases from V and 2 bases from J; bases unmatched to any gene: 4. CDR3 size: 13 residues. CDR3 coding DNA: TGTGCCAGCAACAGACAGGGAAACTATGGCTACACCTTC. This gives the protein CASNRQGNYGYTF.

Only a few counts were recorded for this clone. J is TRBJ2-7 and V is TRBV28, with D perhaps matching TRBD1 (5 bases). Trimming took off 3 bases at V and 2 bases at J, with 5 bases between the two ends. Germline CDR1 is MDHEN and CDR2 is SYDVKM. The CDR3 totals 12 residues. The CDR3 DNA sequence: TGTGCCAGCAGTTTGGACACCTACGAGCAGTACTTC. This sequence encodes CASSLDTYEQYF.

The V call is TRBV5-1, the J call TRBJ1-1; a weak D match, TRBD1 (6 bases). Between the trimmed V and J ends, which lost 2 bases and 8 bases, there was a span of 16 bases. CDR3 length: 14 amino acids. Per the germline V gene, CDR1 is SGHRS and CDR2 is YFSETQ. This CDR3 is CASSLTMTQGEAFF. CDR3 sequence (DNA): TGCGCCAGCAGCTTAACGATGACACAGGGAGAAGCTTTCTTT.

The chain couples TRBV4-2 to TRBJ2-1; TRBD1 might be the D (7 bases). V gave up 0 bases and J gave up 7 bases, with 16 bases separating them. Germline values: CDR1 LGHNA, CDR2 YNFKEQ. This CDR3 is 16 amino acids long. CDR3 residues: CASSQDRAAGGNEQFF. CDR3 in DNA: TGTGCCAGCAGCCAAGATCGTGCTGCAGGGGGGAATGAGCAGTTCTTC.

V gene TRBV6-1 combines with J gene TRBJ1-5; possibly TRBD1 for D (6 bases). This CDR3 spans 14 amino acids. Germline V gene data show CDR1 as MNHNS and CDR2 as SASEGT. V dropped 3 bases and J dropped 0 bases, with 6 bases sitting between them. The CDR3 DNA is TGTGCCAGCAGTGACAGGGGTAGCAATCAGCCCCAGCATTTT. It encodes CASSDRGSNQPQHF.

CDR3 bases: TGTGCCAGCCAGGGGACAACCCAAGAGACCCAGTACTTC. It is translated as CASQGTTQETQYF. The gene calls are TRBV2 and TRBJ2-5; tentative D call: TRBD1 (6 bases). Germline CDR1 SNHLY, CDR2 FYNNEI. The CDR3 is 13 amino acids. Trimming took 8 bases from V and 1 from J, leaving 11 bases between them.

The chain is built from TRBV4-3 and TRBJ2-3; 7 nucleotides align to TRBD2. From germline, CDR1 is LGHNA and CDR2 YSLEER. V was pared by 0 bases and J by 4 bases, with 7 bases of the junction left unmatched. CDR3 length: 16 residues. The CDR3 here is CASSQDGTIEADTQYF. The CDR3 DNA follows: TGCGCCAGCAGCCAAGACGGGACTATCGAGGCAGATACGCAGTATTTT.

The rearrangement links TRBV9 to TRBJ1-1; 8 positions match TRBD1. The CDR3 has 15 amino acids. Germline V CDR1 and CDR2: SGDLS, YYNGEE. The V segment lost 4 bases and the J segment 4 bases; nucleotides outside the gene matches: 9. In nucleotides, the CDR3 is TGTGCCAGCAGCCCCCGGACAGGGTTGATCACTGAAGCTTTCTTT. Translating it yields CASSPRTGLITEAFF.

The chain joins TRBV20-1 to TRBJ2-7; tentative D call: TRBD1 (5 bases). Trimming cost V 3 bases and J 2 bases, with 8 bases left between them. The CDR3 extends over 12 amino acids. From germline, CDR1 is DFQATT and CDR2 SNEGSKA (reference sequence). Here the CDR3 reads CSASGRAYEQYF. In DNA form, the CDR3 reads TGCAGTGCTAGTGGCAGGGCCTACGAGCAGTACTTC.

The chain recombines TRBV5-5 with TRBJ2-5, with 9 positions matching TRBD2. J lost 7 bases, V lost 0 bases, and 10 bases had no gene match. From germline, CDR1 is SGHKS and CDR2 YYEKEE (reference sequence). There are 16 residues in the CDR3. The CDR3 loop is CASSLGVERGAGTQYF. In DNA, the CDR3 is TGTGCCAGCAGCTTGGGAGTGGAGCGGGGGGCGGGGACCCAGTACTTC.

The chain employs TRBV13 and TRBJ2-7; tentatively, D is TRBD1 (5 bases). Looked up from germline, CDR1 is PRHDT and CDR2 is FYEKMQ (reference sequence). The CDR3 totals 15 residues. The germline V and J ends were trimmed by 3 bases and 2 bases, with 14 bases remaining between them. Written as DNA, the CDR3 is TGTGCCAGCAGCTTGGTGGCTCTGGGGCCCTACGAGCAGTACTTC. This encodes CASSLVALGPYEQYF. Together with reference TRBV13 and TRBJ2-7, the CDR3 gives the full variable domain: AAGVIQSPRHLIKEKRETATLKCYPIPRHDTVYWYQQGPGQDPQFLISFYEKMQSDKGSIPDRFSAQQFSDYHSELNMSSLELGDSALYFCASSLVALGPYEQYFGPGTRLTVT.

The V gene is TRBV5-1, the J gene TRBJ2-5, with D tentatively TRBD2 (7 bases). The V gene lost 4 bases and the J gene lost 9 bases, with 25 bases spanning the gap. The germline V gene encodes CDR1 SGHRS and CDR2 YFSETQ. The CDR3 extends over 16 amino acids. CDR3 amino acids: CASSASIGGARGAQYF. CDR3 bases: TGCGCCAGCAGCGCCTCCATAGGGGGGGCCCGAGGGGCCCAGTACTTC.

This clone was found once. CDR3 residues: CATSRGRSGANVLTF. CDR3 DNA: TGTGCCACCTCTAGGGGTCGCTCTGGGGCCAACGTCCTGACTTTC. This chain links TRBV28 with TRBJ2-6; D may be TRBD1 (5 bases). This CDR3 is 15 amino acids long. From germline, CDR1 is MDHEN and CDR2 SYDVKM. V lost 10 bases and J lost 0, with 13 bases in between.

This clone was detected only once. The V and J genes are TRBV12-3 or TRBV12-4 and TRBJ1-6, with a tentative D call TRBD1 (5 bases). The CDR3 extends over 13 amino acids. V shed 2 bases and J shed 12 bases, with 11 bases lying between them. In DNA, the CDR3 is TGTGCCAGCAGTTTACTAGGGGTAGGACCCCTCCACTTT. Translation: CASSLLGVGPLHF.

The genes are TRBV3-1 (or the pseudogene TRBV3-2) and TRBJ2-6, with D perhaps TRBD2 (6 bases). V shed 1 base and J shed 0 bases, with 7 bases lying between them. CDR1 and CDR2 (germline): LGHDT, YNNKEL (reference sequence). The CDR3 loop spans 16 amino acids. The CDR3 loop reads CASSQGEASGANVLTF. In nucleotides, the CDR3 is TGTGCCAGCAGCCAAGGGGAGGCCTCTGGGGCCAACGTCCTGACTTTC.

The chain carries TRBV14 and TRBJ1-4; D remains ambiguous. Trimming left V 1 base short and J 4 bases short, with 13 bases between. CDR1 is SGHDN and CDR2 is FVKESK in the germline V gene. The CDR3 has 16 amino acids. The CDR3, as DNA: TGTGCCAGCAGCCAAGGTCAAGAGCGGTTTAATGAAAAACTGTTTTTT. Translation: CASSQGQERFNEKLFF.

This chain uses TRBV9 with TRBJ2-7; D may be TRBD1 (5 bases). The length of the CDR3 is 12 residues. The V and J ends lost 5 bases and 6 bases respectively, with 12 bases between them. Looked up from germline, CDR1 is SGDLS and CDR2 is YYNGEE. The CDR3 protein is CASSRTPSEQYF. DNA for the CDR3: TGTGCCAGCAGTCGGACACCTTCCGAGCAGTACTTC.

The chain employs TRBV24-1 and TRBJ2-1, with D possibly TRBD2 on 6 matching bases. CDR3 size: 15 residues. Germline V gene data show CDR1 as KGHDR and CDR2 as SFDVKD. V was pared by 6 bases and J by 6 bases, with 17 bases between. CDR3 nucleotide sequence: TGTGCCACCAGTCTAACCGGGAGCGGGTCCAATGAGCAGTTCTTC. Protein: CATSLTGSGSNEQFF.

The V gene is TRBV19, the J gene TRBJ1-3, with TRBD1 as a possible D gene (6 bases). Trimming left V 7 bases short and J 0 bases short, with 10 bases between. The CDR3 is 14 residues long. The germline CDR1 and CDR2 sequences are LNHDA and SQIVND (reference sequence). The CDR3, as DNA: TGTGCCAGTACACAGGGATCCTCTGGAAACACCATATATTTT. This encodes CASTQGSSGNTIYF. Using reference TRBV19 and TRBJ1-3 for the parts outside the CDR3, the full variable domain is DGGITQSPKYLFRKEGQNVTLSCEQNLNHDAMYWYRQDPGQGLRLIYYSQIVNDFQKGDIAEGYSVSREKKESFPLTVTSAQKNPTAFYLCASTQGSSGNTIYFGEGSWLTVV.

The chain combines TRBV2 with TRBJ1-1, with D unresolved. The CDR3 loop spans 12 amino acids. V shed 2 bases and J shed 7 bases, with 8 bases lying between them. Germline V lookup: CDR1 SNHLY, CDR2 FYNNEI. CDR3: CASSERGHEAFF. The CDR3 DNA follows: TGTGCCAGCAGTGAAAGAGGGCATGAAGCTTTCTTT.

The chain recombines TRBV7-2 with TRBJ2-1, with 9 bases fitting TRBD2. This CDR3 has 16 amino acids. The junction had 8 bases not matched to a gene; V was cut back by 4 bases and J by 4 bases. Per germline, CDR1 SGHTA and CDR2 FQGNSA. The CDR3 nucleotides read TGTGCCAGCAGCTCGCCTCTAGCGGGGCTATACAATGAGCAGTTCTTC. Translated, it gives CASSSPLAGLYNEQFF.